This T cell receptor (beta chain) was sequenced during a study of CD8+ T cells in alopecia areata. Study at large: The protocol delivered tofacitinib for 6 to 18 months, then withdrew it for 6 months. The study, taken as a whole, reports: Especially in alopecia totalis/universalis, lesional scalp showed greater clonality than normal scalp did. Researchers say the link of baseline CD8+ expansion to response remains uncertain, with one nonresponder.

Details on this clone: Its antigen is not known.

V lost 4 bases and J lost 4; bases outside the gene matches: 12. CDR3 length equals 16 residues. CDR1 and CDR2 from the germline V gene are LNHDA and SQIVND (reference sequence). Treatment specified: oral pan-JAK inhibitor, 5-10 mg twice daily. The investigators collected lesional scalp punch biopsies and peripheral blood from alopecia areata patients. Extracted RNA was reverse transcribed into cDNA, the sequencing template. Produced via immunoSEQ multiplex PCR; TCRdb's table is partial and in-frame only. Here the sample spans about 97,000 clones, roughly three fifths being singletons. The receptor was isolated from a human donor with alopecia areata. This rearrangement joins TRBV19 to TRBJ2-5, with TRBD1 identical over 7 bases. The starting material was CD8+ T cells sorted from blood, obtained between weeks 55 and 65, from a patient treated with tofacitinib. CDR3: CASSTGKTGLPETQYF. The CDR3 coding sequence is TGTGCCAGTAGTACCGGGAAGACAGGGCTTCCAGAGACCCAGTACTTC.